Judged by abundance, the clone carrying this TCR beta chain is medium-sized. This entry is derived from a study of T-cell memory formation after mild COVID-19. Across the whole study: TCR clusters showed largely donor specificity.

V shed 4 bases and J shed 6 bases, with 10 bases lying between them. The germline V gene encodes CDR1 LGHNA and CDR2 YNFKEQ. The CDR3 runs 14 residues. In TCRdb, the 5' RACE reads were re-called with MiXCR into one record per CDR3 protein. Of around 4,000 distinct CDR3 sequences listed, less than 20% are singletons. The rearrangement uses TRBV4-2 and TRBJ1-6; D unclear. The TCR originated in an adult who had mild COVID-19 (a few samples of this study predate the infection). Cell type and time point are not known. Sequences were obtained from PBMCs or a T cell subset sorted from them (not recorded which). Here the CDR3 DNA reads TGTGCCAGCAGCCCACCGATCGCTAATTCACCCCTCCACTTT. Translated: CASSPPIANSPLHF.